Presented here are 27 T cell receptor beta chains from one specimen sequenced in a study of OX40 agonist ivuxolimab in advanced cancers. Measured with immunoSEQ multiplex PCR; TCRdb has only the in-frame clones, and not every one. The profile shows around 60,000 clones, approximately 91% of them singletons. The sample was CD4+ or CD8+ T cells sorted from blood, taken in a trial of the OX40 agonist ivuxolimab. These receptors all come from an adult with an advanced solid tumor such as melanoma, head and neck, liver or kidney cancer.

This clone was seen once. V gene TRBV5-1 combines with J gene TRBJ2-1; 7 nucleotides match TRBD1. Per germline, CDR1 SGHRS and CDR2 YFSETQ. The V and J ends lost 4 bases and 4 bases, in that order; junction bases with no gene match: 8. CDR3 length: 15 residues. The CDR3, as DNA: TGCGCCAGCAGCACCTCTTCGGGACAGTACAATGAGCAGTTCTTC. Amino acids: CASSTSSGQYNEQFF.

This chain links TRBV5-4 with TRBJ2-1; TRBD2 might be the D (6 bases). Germline values: CDR1 SGHNT, CDR2 YYREEE (reference sequence). V lost 1 base, J lost 5 bases, and 19 bases lay in between. CDR3 size: 17 residues. Here the CDR3 reads CASSLTKLAGIDNEQFF. The DNA of the CDR3 is TGTGCCAGCAGCTTGACCAAACTAGCAGGGATTGACAATGAGCAGTTCTTC.

The chain's CDR3 is CASSSSGSTGELFF. Written as DNA, the CDR3 is TGTGCCAGCAGCTCTAGCGGGAGCACCGGGGAGCTGTTTTTT. The chain carries TRBV7-9 and TRBJ2-2, with 10 bases matching TRBD2. The CDR3 runs 14 residues. Germline loops: CDR1 SEHNR, CDR2 FQNEAQ (reference sequence). V dropped 4 bases and J dropped 4; count of bases not matched to a gene: 0.

This CDR3 reads CASSLQGFYNEQFF. In DNA form, the CDR3 reads TGCGCCAGCAGCCTTCAGGGGTTCTACAATGAGCAGTTCTTC. The chain couples TRBV5-1 to TRBJ2-1; D possibly corresponds to TRBD1 (6 bases). CDR3 length: 14 residues. Germline loops: CDR1 SGHRS, CDR2 YFSETQ. V dropped 4 bases and J dropped 3 bases, with 11 bases sitting between them. The variable domain in full, completed from reference TRBV5-1 and TRBJ2-1, reads KAGVTQTPRYLIKTRGQQVTLSCSPISGHRSVSWYQQTPGQGLQFLFEYFSETQRNKGNFPGRFSGRQFSNSRSEMNVSTLELGDSALYLCASSLQGFYNEQFFGPGTRLTVL.

The chain employs TRBV9 and TRBJ1-2; D is unresolved. The germline gives CDR1 SGDLS, CDR2 YYNGEE. CDR3 length equals 14 residues. Trimming pared 6 bases from V and 0 bases from J, leaving 12 bases between. In DNA form, the CDR3 reads TGTGCCAGCACCACAGACATTTCTAACTATGGCTACACCTTC. Translating it yields CASTTDISNYGYTF. Full variable domain (missing parts from reference TRBV9 and TRBJ1-2): DSGVTQTPKHLITATGQRVTLRCSPRSGDLSVYWYQQSLDQGLQFLIQYYNGEERAKGNILERFSAQQFPDLHSELNLSSLELGDSALYFCASTTDISNYGYTFGSGTRLTVV.

The rearrangement uses TRBV5-1 and TRBJ1-1; 8 bases fit TRBD1. CDR3 length: 13 residues. After removal of 0 bases from V and 8 bases from J, the junction contained 3 bases not matched to a gene. Germline V gives CDR1 SGHRS, CDR2 YFSETQ. CDR3 bases: TGCGCCAGCAGCTTGGATAACAGGGGGGAAGCTTTCTTT. Its translation: CASSLDNRGEAFF.

The chain joins TRBV25-1 to TRBJ1-4; D might be TRBD1 (5 bases). Germline CDR1 and CDR2: MGHDK and SYGVNS. V lost 7 bases, J lost 4 bases, and 16 bases lay in between. This CDR3 has 15 residues. CDR3 in amino acids: CASIGTTNINEKLFF. In DNA, the CDR3 is TGTGCCAGCATTGGGACCACGAACATTAATGAAAAACTGTTTTTT.

V gene TRBV6-6 combines with J gene TRBJ2-2; 8 bases line up with TRBD1. Germline V gives CDR1 MNHNY, CDR2 SVGAGI (reference sequence). This CDR3 has 15 amino acids. Unmatched junction bases numbered 9, after V lost 7 bases and J lost 5 bases. The CDR3 DNA follows: TGTGCCAGCAAGGCCGGGACAGGAGAAACCGGGGAGCTGTTTTTT. This encodes CASKAGTGETGELFF.

This clone was found once. The rearrangement joins TRBV7-2 to TRBJ1-5; D call uncertain. The V and J ends lost 0 bases and 0 bases respectively, with 6 bases between them. Germline V gives CDR1 SGHTA, CDR2 FQGNSA. This CDR3 is 15 amino acids long. The CDR3 sequence is CASSLAQLSNQPQHF. CDR3 bases: TGTGCCAGCAGCTTAGCTCAGCTTAGCAATCAGCCCCAGCATTTT.

The count of this clone is one. This chain uses TRBV2 with TRBJ2-1; possible D gene TRBD1, 6 bases. Germline CDR1 and CDR2: SNHLY and FYNNEI. The CDR3 contains 12 residues. Trimming cost V 7 bases and J 5 bases, with 9 bases left between them. The CDR3 sequence: CASNGDNNEQFF. As DNA, the CDR3 is TGTGCCAGCAACGGGGACAACAATGAGCAGTTCTTC.

The chain links TRBV9 to TRBJ1-4; D not certain. Germline CDR1 reads SGDLS; CDR2 reads YYNGEE. This CDR3 is 15 amino acids long. V lost 0 bases to trimming and J lost 8 bases, with 14 bases between them. The CDR3 protein is CASSVGQGRWEKLFF. DNA of the CDR3: TGTGCCAGCAGCGTAGGCCAAGGGCGCTGGGAAAAACTGTTTTTT.

The chain is built from TRBV7-9 and TRBJ2-7; the D call may be TRBD1 or TRBD2 (5 bases each). The CDR3 is 17 residues long. Germline V gives CDR1 SEHNR, CDR2 FQNEAQ (reference sequence). V was cut by 5 bases and J by 0 bases, with 20 bases left in between. The CDR3 loop reads CASSLLLRDGSSYEQYF. The DNA of the CDR3 is TGTGCCAGCAGCCTCCTCCTCCGGGACGGAAGCTCCTACGAGCAGTACTTC.

The genes are TRBV5-1 and TRBJ1-2; no definite D call. Trimming took 8 bases from V and 4 from J, leaving 18 bases between them. CDR1 and CDR2 from the germline V gene are SGHRS and YFSETQ. This CDR3 comprises 14 residues. As DNA, the CDR3 is TGCGCCAGTCAAGACATCCAGCCTCCCTATGGCTACACCTTC. Encoded protein: CASQDIQPPYGYTF.

CDR3: CSVASDGYEQYF. DNA of the CDR3: TGCAGCGTTGCCTCGGACGGATACGAGCAGTACTTC. The chain is built from TRBV29-1 and TRBJ2-7; D not resolved. Germline-derived CDR1 and CDR2 are SQVTM and ANQGSEA. The CDR3 covers 12 residues. With 4 bases removed from V and 4 bases from J, the gap between germline ends came to 11 bases.

The V gene is TRBV30, the J gene TRBJ1-2; weak D call: TRBD1 (6 bases). Germline CDR1 and CDR2: GTSNPN and SVGIG (reference sequence). The CDR3 is 13 residues long. V lost 7 bases and J 4 bases, leaving 16 bases between the germline ends. The DNA for the CDR3 is TGTGCCTTGGTCCTGGACAGCGTCTATGGCTACACCTTC. It codes for CALVLDSVYGYTF.

J is TRBJ2-7 and V is TRBV6-5, with 10 bases aligning to TRBD1. V lost 6 bases, J lost 4 bases, and 3 bases stayed unmatched. CDR1 is MNHEY and CDR2 is SVGAGI in the germline V gene. The length of the CDR3 is 13 residues. The DNA for the CDR3 is TGTGCCAGCAGGCGGGACAGGGGATACGAGCAGTACTTC. Translating gives CASRRDRGYEQYF.

The V and J genes are TRBV11-2 and TRBJ1-4; TRBD1 matches at 7 bases. J was trimmed by 7 bases and V by 1 base; bases with no gene match: 3. The CDR3 length is 14 residues. Germline assignment: CDR1 SGHAT and CDR2 FQNNGV. The CDR3, as DNA: TGTGCCAGCAGCTTAGCAGGGGGGAGTGAAAAACTGTTTTTT. This gives the protein CASSLAGGSEKLFF.

V gene TRBV7-2 combines with J gene TRBJ1-1; unclear D gene. Per the germline V gene, CDR1 is SGHTA and CDR2 is FQGNSA. The V and J ends lost 3 bases and 4 bases respectively, with 12 bases between them. This CDR3 comprises 14 residues. This CDR3 reads CASSFQRGSTEAFF. The CDR3 nucleotides are TGTGCCAGCAGCTTCCAACGAGGGAGCACTGAAGCTTTCTTT.

The chain uses TRBV5-5 and TRBJ1-4; D is possibly TRBD1 (5 bases). V lost 4 bases, J lost 8 bases, and 21 bases lay in between. The CDR3 loop spans 16 amino acids. The germline V gene has CDR1 SGHKS and CDR2 YYEKEE (reference sequence). The CDR3 DNA follows: TGTGCCAGCAGCCGACTGGGCAGGGCTCTGAACGAAAAACTGTTTTTT. This codes for CASSRLGRALNEKLFF.

The chain employs TRBV5-4 and TRBJ1-4; D is uncertain. Germline CDR1 SGHNT, CDR2 YYREEE (reference sequence). Deletions cut 4 bases from V and 6 bases from J, with 13 bases between. The CDR3 contains 14 residues. CDR3 nucleotides: TGTGCCAGCAGCGCGGGGTTCTCGGATGAAAAACTGTTTTTT. It translates to CASSAGFSDEKLFF.

The chain employs TRBV6-6 and TRBJ2-7, with D unclear. This CDR3 is 10 amino acids long. The germline gives CDR1 MNHNY, CDR2 SVGAGI (reference sequence). The V gene lost 10 bases and the J gene lost 3 bases, with 7 bases spanning the gap. The CDR3 region is CATSYYEQYF. The CDR3 DNA is TGTGCCACTTCCTACTACGAGCAGTACTTC.

The chain has TRBV5-6 and TRBJ1-2; D may be TRBD1 (5 bases). V gave up 4 bases and J gave up 8 bases, with 12 bases separating them. The CDR3 has 12 residues. Germline V gene data show CDR1 as SGHDT and CDR2 as YYEEEE. In nucleotides, the CDR3 is TGTGCCAGCAGCCCAGGGTTTAGGGGCTACACCTTC. This codes for CASSPGFRGYTF. The full variable domain, in which reference TRBV5-6 and TRBJ1-2 provide the parts outside the CDR3, is DAGVTQSPTHLIKTRGQQVTLRCSPKSGHDTVSWYQQALGQGPQFIFQYYEEEERQRGNFPDRFSGHQFPNYSSELNVNALLLGDSALYLCASSPGFRGYTFGSGTRLTVV.

The chain recombines TRBV7-3 with TRBJ1-4; no definite D call. Germline loops: CDR1 SGHTA, CDR2 FQGTGA. The V end lost 4 bases, the J end lost 0 bases, and 9 bases lay between the germline ends. The CDR3 is 15 amino acids. The CDR3 nucleotides read TGTGCCAGCAGCTCCCCGGGTACAACTAATGAAAAACTGTTTTTT. Translation gives CASSSPGTTNEKLFF.

The rearrangement uses TRBV19 and TRBJ1-3; D is uncertain. V was trimmed by 1 base and J by 0 bases, leaving 25 bases between them. Per the germline V gene, CDR1 is LNHDA and CDR2 is SQIVND (reference sequence). The CDR3 totals 21 residues. The CDR3 region is CASSIAGGRSSADLSGNTIYF. The CDR3 bases are TGTGCCAGTAGTATAGCGGGCGGCAGATCCTCGGCGGACCTCTCTGGAAACACCATATATTTT.

The rearrangement uses TRBV5-1 and TRBJ1-1, with 8 positions matching TRBD1. Germline-derived CDR1 and CDR2 are SGHRS and YFSETQ. The CDR3 is made up of 15 amino acids. With 4 bases clipped from V and 3 bases from J, the junction kept 8 bases outside the gene matches. CDR3 protein: CASSLTGARDTEAFF. The CDR3 nucleotides read TGCGCCAGCAGCCTGACAGGGGCTAGGGACACTGAAGCTTTCTTT.

The chain links TRBV4-3 to TRBJ1-5; D not certain. Germline CDR1 and CDR2: LGHNA and YSLEER. Deletions cut 0 bases from V and 2 bases from J, with 8 bases between. The CDR3 runs to 15 residues. This CDR3 is CASSQESYGNQPQHF. The CDR3 DNA sequence: TGCGCCAGCAGCCAAGAATCATATGGCAATCAGCCCCAGCATTTT.

The chain has TRBV6-1 and TRBJ2-3; D not certain. The V gene lost 6 bases and the J gene lost 1 base, with 11 bases spanning the gap. Germline-derived CDR1 and CDR2 are MNHNS and SASEGT. The CDR3 sequence is 14 residues long. The CDR3 DNA sequence: TGTGCCAGCAGAGAGGATTCAGGCACAGATACGCAGTATTTT. This gives the protein CASREDSGTDTQYF.